The 4 T cell receptor beta chains in this list originate from one sample, sequenced in a study of blood T cell repertoires in COVID-19. Assay: immunoSEQ multiplex PCR; the TCRdb copy retains only in-frame clones and omits some. This sample yields 200,000 to 250,000 clones, of which roughly 89% are seen a single time; over 3% belongs to the top ten. Sample: PBMCs or T cells enriched from blood (not recorded which). All receptors derive from a woman in her thirties or forties with acute COVID-19.

This clone has a single count. The chain couples TRBV7-9 to TRBJ1-5; tentative D call: TRBD1 (6 bases). Germline V CDR1 and CDR2: SEHNR, FQNEAQ (reference sequence). This CDR3 has 14 residues. The V gene lost 5 bases and the J gene lost 6 bases, with 14 bases spanning the gap. The CDR3 region has the DNA TGTGCCAGCAGCCCCTCAGGGGCGCGTCAGCCCCAGCATTTT. Its protein is CASSPSGARQPQHF.

This chain links TRBV29-1 with TRBJ1-2; D might be TRBD1 (5 bases). The germline CDR1 and CDR2 sequences are SQVTM and ANQGSEA. V was pared by 0 bases and J by 8 bases, with 16 bases between. The CDR3 has 14 amino acids. Written as DNA, the CDR3 is TGCAGCGTTGAAGATTTAAGGTCCCGGGGGGGCTACACCTTC. Translated, it gives CSVEDLRSRGGYTF.

The chain joins TRBV6-2 or TRBV6-3 to TRBJ1-5, with D unresolved. Trimming shortened V by 6 bases and J by 0 bases, and 9 bases separated the two germline ends. Germline V gene data show CDR1 as MNHEY and CDR2 as SVGEGT. This CDR3 comprises 14 residues. In DNA form, the CDR3 reads TGTGCCAGCAGCTCTCCTAATAGCAATCAGCCCCAGCATTTT. Amino acid sequence: CASSSPNSNQPQHF.

This clone was detected only a few times. This chain uses TRBV5-4 with TRBJ1-1; tentatively, D is TRBD1 (6 bases). This CDR3 region has 15 residues. Per the germline V gene, CDR1 is SGHNT and CDR2 is YYREEE (reference sequence). V was trimmed by 4 bases and J by 1 base, leaving 14 bases between them. CDR3 nucleotides: TGTGCCAGCAGCGCACTAACAGGGCAGAACACTGAAGCTTTCTTT. This encodes CASSALTGQNTEAFF.